This TCR beta chain was sequenced during a study of CD8+CD57+ T cells in acquired aplastic anemia. As for the study in general: Sorted CD4+ and CD8+ cells yielded roughly 3.1 ug of DNA on average.

Trimming shortened V by 5 bases and J by 7 bases, and 12 bases separated the two germline ends. The CDR3 is 13 residues long. From germline, CDR1 is KGHSH and CDR2 LQKENI. Study-level results: The study identified roughly 29 CD8+ CDR3 sequences shared by patients and controls.

Concerning this clonotype: Antigen specificity is unknown.

Patients selected for sequencing had displayed CD8+CD57+ cell expansion by flow cytometry. A severe acquired aplastic anemia diagnosis applied to all patients. Patients were treatment-naive when blood was sampled. Profiling that covered TCR beta VDJ and CDR3 relied on genomic DNA as its template. TCRdb recomputed calls from the reads with MiXCR, one row per CDR3 protein. This sample has about 120,000 distinct CDR3 sequences, with about two fifths found just once. The material sequenced was sorted CD4+, CD8+, or CD8+CD57+ T cells (not recorded which) from PBMCs. The source is a human donor with aplastic anemia. V gene TRBV18 combines with J gene TRBJ2-1, with D perhaps matching TRBD1 or TRBD2 (5 bases each). The CDR3 spells CASSSKGRNEQFF. The CDR3 DNA is TGTGCCAGCTCATCGAAGGGACGGAATGAGCAGTTCTTC.